These 27 T cell receptor beta chains originate from one sample sequenced in a study of human T cells and chemical hapten exposure. The time point here: patch test 1, 2 weeks after DPC sensitization. The treatment: therapeutic diphenylcyclopropenone sensitization with weekly scalp DPC. TCRdb reprocessed the RACE reads with MiXCR, giving one entry per CDR3 protein. The data show 300,000 to 400,000 distinct CDR3 sequences, about 7% seen once. The source material was whole blood, sampled in connection with sensitization to the hapten diphenylcyclopropenone (DPC). Receptors were obtained from a woman under 30 with alopecia areata. Some clones in this sample may be carry-over from other donors' samples.

The V gene is TRBV12-5, the J gene TRBJ1-1; a possible D gene is TRBD1 (5 bases). The CDR3 runs to 13 residues. Trimming removed 6 bases from V and 4 bases from J, with 12 bases in between. The germline V gene encodes CDR1 LGHNT and CDR2 FRNRAP. CDR3 sequence reads: CASGSGSSTEAFF. As DNA, the CDR3 is TGTGCTAGTGGATCAGGGAGTAGCACTGAAGCTTTCTTT.

This clonotype was seen repeatedly, ten times or more. The CDR3 region has the DNA TGCAGTGCCGCGAGGGCAGGAGCCTACGAGCAGTACTTC. Its translation: CSAARAGAYEQYF. This rearrangement joins TRBV20-1 to TRBJ2-7; D might be TRBD2 (5 bases). The CDR3 spans 13 residues. The germline V gene encodes CDR1 DFQATT and CDR2 SNEGSKA (reference sequence). The V end lost 6 bases, the J end lost 2 bases, and 14 bases lay between the germline ends.

This clonotype has just a few counts. The chain combines TRBV14 with TRBJ1-6; D call uncertain. The CDR3 spans 14 residues. Trimming shortened V by 5 bases and J by 9 bases, and 14 bases separated the two germline ends. In germline, CDR1 is SGHDN, CDR2 FVKESK. The DNA of the CDR3 is TGTGCCAGCAGCGGGGTCCTACGGGTTTCACCCCTCCACTTT. Encoded protein: CASSGVLRVSPLHF.

The chain recombines TRBV12-3 or TRBV12-4 with TRBJ1-1; 9 nucleotides match TRBD1. This CDR3 comprises 14 residues. Trimming removed 4 bases from V and 5 bases from J; junction bases left unmatched: 5. CDR3 nucleotide sequence: TGTGCCAGCAGTTGGGACAGGGCGCAGACTGAAGCTTTCTTT. Translating it yields CASSWDRAQTEAFF.

Only a few counts were recorded for this clonotype. The V and J genes are TRBV7-9 and TRBJ2-5; unclear D gene. Trimming removed 5 bases from V and 5 bases from J, with 9 bases in between. The germline CDR1 and CDR2 sequences are SEHNR and FQNEAQ (reference sequence). The length of the CDR3 is 12 residues. The chain's CDR3 is CASSRARETQYF. For the CDR3, the DNA is TGTGCCAGCAGCCGGGCCCGTGAGACCCAGTACTTC.

The V and J genes are TRBV4-1 and TRBJ1-1; the D is unclear. The ends were cut back, 0 bases at V and 6 bases at J, with 11 bases in the middle. The CDR3 runs 14 residues. Germline lookup yields CDR1 MGHRA and CDR2 YSYEKL. The CDR3 sequence: CASSQEPAVPEAFF. Written as DNA, the CDR3 is TGCGCCAGCAGCCAAGAGCCAGCGGTACCTGAAGCTTTCTTT.

This clonotype was observed a handful of times. The chain recombines TRBV11-2 with TRBJ2-1; 7 nucleotides match TRBD1. Per germline, CDR1 SGHAT and CDR2 FQNNGV. The length of the CDR3 is 15 residues. Germline trimming cut 4 bases from V and 7 bases from J; bases unmatched to any gene: 10. In DNA form, the CDR3 reads TGTGCCAGCAGCTCGACCGGGACAGAAAGAAATGAGCAGTTCTTC. This codes for CASSSTGTERNEQFF.

This clonotype has a handful of counts. This sequence joins TRBV28 and TRBJ1-2; 7 bases agree with TRBD1. Losses at the gene ends were 5 bases for V and 2 bases for J; bases not matched to a gene: 11. CDR3 length: 16 residues. The germline CDR1 and CDR2 sequences are MDHEN and SYDVKM. The CDR3 here is CASSLAQGVVNYGYTF. For the CDR3, the DNA is TGTGCCAGCAGTCTGGCGCAGGGGGTAGTGAACTATGGCTACACCTTC.

This clonotype occurred a few times. V is TRBV5-6 and J is TRBJ1-2, with D perhaps TRBD1 (6 bases). The CDR3 is made up of 13 amino acids. V dropped 4 bases and J dropped 4 bases, with 11 bases sitting between them. Germline CDR1 SGHDT, CDR2 YYEEEE. The CDR3 DNA follows: TGTGCCAGCAGCGGACAGAACGTCTATGGCTACACCTTC. Its protein is CASSGQNVYGYTF.

This clonotype has at least ten counts. The V gene is TRBV7-3, the J gene TRBJ2-5; 11 bases match TRBD2. CDR1 SGHTA and CDR2 FQGTGA come from the germline V gene. J lost 1 base, V lost 5 bases, and 6 bases had no gene match. The CDR3 runs to 16 residues. In DNA, the CDR3 is TGTGCCAGCAGCCAAACTAGCGGGGGACCCCAAGAGACCCAGTACTTC. Translation gives CASSQTSGGPQETQYF.

This clonotype occurred a few times. The genes are TRBV15 and TRBJ2-1, with 7 bases fitting TRBD2. The CDR3 loop spans 19 amino acids. The trim removed 0 bases at V and 1 base at J, leaving 12 bases unmatched. Germline CDR1 and CDR2: LNHNV and YYDKDF (reference sequence). CDR3 coding DNA: TGTGCCACCAGCAGAGACAAAAACCGAAAGCGGGGTTCCTACAATGAGCAGTTCTTC. This codes for CATSRDKNRKRGSYNEQFF.

In its sample, this clonotype was seen many times. The chain employs TRBV12-3 or TRBV12-4 and TRBJ2-4, with D tentatively TRBD1 or TRBD2 (5 bases each). The CDR3 is made up of 13 amino acids. Trimming cost V 3 bases and J 6 bases, with 9 bases left between them. The CDR3 region has the DNA TGTGCCAGCAGTTTTGAGGGGCGAAACATTCAGTACTTC. It yields the protein CASSFEGRNIQYF.

This clonotype was seen repeatedly, ten times or more. This chain connects TRBV6-5 to TRBJ1-5; no clear D gene. Trimming cost V 2 bases and J 0 bases, with 8 bases left between them. The CDR3 is made up of 15 amino acids. CDR1 MNHEY and CDR2 SVGAGI come from the germline V gene. Written as DNA, the CDR3 is TGTGCCAGCAGTTACGGGATCAATAGCAATCAGCCCCAGCATTTT. Protein product: CASSYGINSNQPQHF.

This clonotype occurred a few times. The CDR3 loop is CASRQLDFSYEQYF. In nucleotides, the CDR3 is TGTGCCAGCAGACAATTGGACTTTTCCTACGAGCAGTACTTC. The chain links TRBV28 to TRBJ2-7; possible D gene TRBD2, 5 bases. CDR3 length: 14 residues. The V end lost 6 bases, the J end lost 1 base, and 13 bases lay between the germline ends. The germline V gene encodes CDR1 MDHEN and CDR2 SYDVKM.

This clonotype occurred many times. The chain combines TRBV6-2 or TRBV6-3 with TRBJ1-1; no clear D. Trimming removed 2 bases at V and 5 bases at J, with 6 bases between. The CDR3 has 12 amino acids. Germline-derived CDR1 and CDR2 are MNHEY and SVGEGT. The CDR3 region is CASSYERTEAFF. The DNA of the CDR3 is TGTGCCAGCAGTTACGAACGGACTGAAGCTTTCTTT.

The chain carries TRBV4-3 and TRBJ2-5; 7 bases are a match to TRBD1. Germline loops: CDR1 LGHNA, CDR2 YSLEER. The CDR3 spans 14 residues. V shed 3 bases and J 4 bases; nucleotides not matched to a gene: 5. The CDR3: CASSQNRGPETQYF. Here the CDR3 DNA reads TGCGCCAGCAGCCAGAACAGGGGACCAGAGACCCAGTACTTC.

The rearrangement uses TRBV7-2 and TRBJ2-1; TRBD2 matches at 9 bases. After removal of 5 bases from V and 9 bases from J, the junction contained 11 bases not matched to a gene. Germline CDR1 is SGHTA and CDR2 is FQGNSA. There are 15 residues in the CDR3. As DNA, the CDR3 is TGTGCCAGCAGCCTCTCTCGCGGGGGGGCCGCTGAGCAGTTCTTC. As protein: CASSLSRGGAAEQFF.

V usage is TRBV3-1 and J usage is TRBJ2-7, with D maybe TRBD1 (5 bases). The V end was cut by 4 bases, the J end by 0 bases, with 16 bases between. Per the germline V gene, CDR1 is LGHDT and CDR2 is YNNKEL (reference sequence). The CDR3 is 16 residues long. The CDR3 spells CASSRHATGTSYEQYF. The DNA of the CDR3 is TGTGCCAGCAGCCGACACGCCACAGGTACCTCCTACGAGCAGTACTTC.

The chain joins TRBV5-6 to TRBJ2-2; 9 nucleotides align to TRBD2. Germline V gives CDR1 SGHDT, CDR2 YYEEEE. J lost 4 bases, V lost 2 bases, and 9 bases had no gene match. This CDR3 comprises 17 residues. The CDR3 reads CASSFERGARVTGELFF. The CDR3 nucleotides read TGTGCCAGCAGCTTCGAGCGGGGGGCTCGAGTCACCGGGGAGCTGTTTTTT.

The chain carries TRBV7-2 and TRBJ2-4; tentatively, D is TRBD1 (5 bases). The germline V and J ends were trimmed by 3 bases and 4 bases, with 22 bases remaining between them. Germline V lookup: CDR1 SGHTA, CDR2 FQGNSA. The CDR3 extends over 18 amino acids. The CDR3 loop reads CASSFRRTRAKGKNIQYF. The CDR3 DNA is TGTGCCAGCAGCTTCCGACGAACCCGGGCCAAGGGGAAAAACATTCAGTACTTC.

The gene calls are TRBV20-1 and TRBJ2-7; TRBD2 matches 13 bases. Germline loops: CDR1 DFQATT, CDR2 SNEGSKA (reference sequence). The CDR3 is 14 amino acids. CDR3 coding DNA: TGCAGCCCGATGACTAGCGGGGGGTCCTACGAGCAGTACTTC. This codes for CSPMTSGGSYEQYF.

This clonotype has just a few counts. The chain is built from TRBV7-9 and TRBJ2-6; no reliable D call. Germline assignment: CDR1 SEHNR and CDR2 FQNEAQ (reference sequence). V lost 0 bases and J lost 9, with 6 bases in between. The length of the CDR3 is 13 residues. In nucleotides, the CDR3 is TGTGCCAGCAGCTTAGCGGCCTACAACGTCCTGACTTTC. Its protein product is CASSLAAYNVLTF.

This clonotype was observed a handful of times. The rearrangement joins TRBV25-1 to TRBJ2-5, with 9 bases identical to TRBD2. This CDR3 comprises 15 residues. Losses at the gene ends were 4 bases for V and 4 bases for J; bases not matched to a gene: 7. Germline V gene lookup returns CDR1 MGHDK and CDR2 SYGVNS. Here the CDR3 DNA reads TGTGCCAGCAGTGGATCGGCGGGGGGGCGAGAGACCCAGTACTTC. Translating it yields CASSGSAGGRETQYF.

The chain joins TRBV7-2 to TRBJ1-2; D remains unclear. The CDR3 covers 12 residues. The germline gives CDR1 SGHTA, CDR2 FQGNSA. Trimming pared 8 bases from V and 0 bases from J, leaving 7 bases between. The CDR3 DNA reads TGTGCCAGCGTCCTAGCTAACTATGGCTACACCTTC. It translates to CASVLANYGYTF.

This clonotype has ten or more counts. The CDR3 loop reads CASRRQASSYEQYF. CDR3 bases: TGTGCCAGCAGGAGACAGGCGAGCTCCTACGAGCAGTACTTC. This chain links TRBV14 with TRBJ2-7; a possible D gene is TRBD1 (6 bases). V was trimmed by 6 bases and J by 0 bases, leaving 12 bases between them. Looked up from germline, CDR1 is SGHDN and CDR2 is FVKESK. The CDR3 contains 14 residues.

In its sample, this clonotype was seen many times. The CDR3 nucleotides read TGCAGTGCTACCGAAGGGAATGAAAAACTGTTTTTT. This gives the protein CSATEGNEKLFF. This chain connects TRBV20-1 to TRBJ1-4; D remains ambiguous. This CDR3 is 12 amino acids long. Trimming cost V 4 bases and J 5 bases, with 8 bases left between them. CDR1 is DFQATT, CDR2 SNEGSKA, per germline (reference sequence).

This clonotype has at least ten counts. The V gene is TRBV6-2 or TRBV6-3, the J gene TRBJ1-4; D perhaps matches TRBD1 (6 bases). Looked up from germline, CDR1 is MNHEY and CDR2 is SVGEGT. The CDR3 consists of 17 residues. V was pared by 5 bases and J by 10 bases, with 26 bases between. CDR3 sequence: CASSTDDWTFGGRKLFF. CDR3 DNA: TGTGCCAGCAGTACGGATGATTGGACATTCGGGGGGCGAAAACTGTTTTTT.